These 29 T cell receptor beta chains came from one sample sequenced in a study of cytomegalovirus exposure and HLA in healthy donors. The PCR ran on 60 Vbeta and 13 Jbeta primers. Libraries were prepared by immunoSEQ multiplex PCR; TCRdb keeps only in-frame clonotypes and omits some of them. The sample includes 99,000 or so clones, about 79% of them seen just once. Input material: PBMCs. Source of these receptors: a man in his sixties in good health and CMV-seropositive.

J is TRBJ2-7 and V is TRBV4-1; 11 positions agree with TRBD1. V lost 1 base to trimming and J lost 6 bases; unmatched junction nucleotides: 11. The germline V gene encodes CDR1 MGHRA and CDR2 YSYEKL. This CDR3 comprises 17 residues. CDR3 coding DNA: TGCGCCAGCAGCCAAGTGAACCTTCGGGACAGGGGGTTCGAGCAGTACTTC. As protein: CASSQVNLRDRGFEQYF.

The rearrangement joins TRBV11-2 to TRBJ2-5; D remains ambiguous. This CDR3 comprises 12 residues. Germline-derived CDR1 and CDR2 are SGHAT and FQNNGV. The ends were cut back, 0 bases at V and 4 bases at J, with 3 bases in the middle. Here the CDR3 reads CASSLDRETQYF. DNA for the CDR3: TGTGCCAGCAGCTTAGATCGAGAGACCCAGTACTTC.

The chain employs TRBV7-9 and TRBJ1-2; 9 nucleotides agree with TRBD1. The CDR3 runs 11 residues. With 5 bases clipped from V and 13 bases from J, the junction kept 5 bases outside the gene matches. Germline V gives CDR1 SEHNR, CDR2 FQNEAQ (reference sequence). The CDR3 sequence: CASSRGQGFTF. The DNA for the CDR3 is TGTGCCAGCAGCCGGGGACAGGGTTTCACCTTC.

The chain employs TRBV7-2 and TRBJ2-1; no definite D call. CDR3 size: 15 residues. Germline CDR1 SGHTA, CDR2 FQGNSA. Trimming left V 5 bases short and J 0 bases short, with 11 bases between. The CDR3, as DNA: TGTGCCAGCAGCGCCGAGGTCCGCTCCTACAATGAGCAGTTCTTC. Translated, it gives CASSAEVRSYNEQFF.

The gene calls are TRBV2 and TRBJ2-5; 9 bases align to TRBD2. The CDR3 extends over 16 amino acids. Per the germline V gene, CDR1 is SNHLY and CDR2 is FYNNEI. After removal of 4 bases from V and 5 bases from J, the junction contained 11 bases not matched to a gene. CDR3 nucleotides: TGTGCCAGCAGTGGTAGAAGCGGGGGGCGGGGGGAGACCCAGTACTTC. Its translation is CASSGRSGGRGETQYF.

This clone showed up just a few times. The chain couples TRBV4-3 to TRBJ1-5, with 7 bases aligning to TRBD1. The CDR3 is made up of 15 amino acids. V shed 5 bases, J shed 4 bases, and the junction held 8 bases outside the gene matches. Germline assignment: CDR1 LGHNA and CDR2 YSLEER. CDR3 protein: CASSSSDRENQPQHF. CDR3 sequence (DNA): TGCGCCAGCAGCTCAAGCGACAGGGAAAATCAGCCCCAGCATTTT.

The chain has TRBV6-1 and TRBJ1-4, with TRBD1 matching 7 bases. J was trimmed by 5 bases and V by 6 bases; bases with no gene match: 3. Germline CDR1 reads MNHNS; CDR2 reads SASEGT. The CDR3 length is 13 residues. CDR3 nucleotides: TGTGCCAGCAGGACAGGGTGGAATGAAAAACTGTTTTTT. This encodes CASRTGWNEKLFF.

The chain joins TRBV10-3 to TRBJ1-1, with TRBD1 matching over 7 bases. The CDR3 totals 15 residues. V was pared by 2 bases and J by 0 bases, with 3 bases of the junction left unmatched. CDR1 and CDR2 from the germline V gene are ENHRY and SYGVKD. The CDR3 loop reads CAISEEGALNTEAFF. CDR3 bases: TGTGCCATCAGTGAGGAGGGGGCACTGAACACTGAAGCTTTCTTT.

The chain combines TRBV6-5 with TRBJ1-2, with D perhaps matching TRBD1 (5 bases). V lost 8 bases to trimming and J lost 2 bases, with 15 bases between them. This CDR3 has 14 amino acids. Germline loops: CDR1 MNHEY, CDR2 SVGAGI. CDR3 in amino acids: CASRRRGMNYGYTF. The DNA for the CDR3 is TGTGCCAGCCGTCGGCGGGGGATGAACTATGGCTACACCTTC.

The chain links TRBV11-2 to TRBJ1-4; TRBD1 might be the D (6 bases). CDR3 length: 13 amino acids. The germline V and J ends were trimmed by 3 bases and 10 bases, with 12 bases remaining between them. Germline V gives CDR1 SGHAT, CDR2 FQNNGV. The CDR3 protein is CASSFRDIGKLFF. DNA of the CDR3: TGTGCCAGCAGCTTCCGGGACATAGGAAAACTGTTTTTT.

The chain couples TRBV11-2 to TRBJ1-5; TRBD1 agrees at 8 bases. Germline V gene sequence: CDR1 SGHAT, CDR2 FQNNGV. The CDR3 is made up of 13 amino acids. J was trimmed by 6 bases and V by 6 bases; bases with no gene match: 4. The CDR3 coding sequence is TGTGCCAGCAGTTCGGACAGGGCTCAGCCCCAGCATTTT. Protein sequence: CASSSDRAQPQHF.

V usage is TRBV30 and J usage is TRBJ1-5, with D possibly TRBD1 on 6 matching bases. From germline, CDR1 is GTSNPN and CDR2 SVGIG (reference sequence). V was trimmed by 5 bases and J by 3 bases, leaving 14 bases between them. CDR3 length equals 14 residues. Written as DNA, the CDR3 is TGTGCCTGGGCCTCCGGACAGATCAATCAGCCCCAGCATTTT. It is translated as CAWASGQINQPQHF.

There are a few counts of this clone. The CDR3 loop reads CASRASDRVTEAFF. The CDR3, as DNA: TGTGCCAGCAGGGCCTCGGACAGGGTCACTGAAGCTTTCTTT. V gene TRBV27 combines with J gene TRBJ1-1, with 8 bases that match TRBD1. Germline trimming cut 6 bases from V and 4 bases from J; bases unmatched to any gene: 7. This CDR3 comprises 14 residues. Germline V lookup: CDR1 MNHEY, CDR2 SMNVEV (reference sequence).

The chain carries TRBV5-1 and TRBJ2-6; the D gene is possibly TRBD1 (6 bases). Per the germline V gene, CDR1 is SGHRS and CDR2 is YFSETQ. Trimming removed 2 bases at V and 0 bases at J, with 9 bases between. The CDR3 runs to 16 residues. CDR3: CASSFLGGSGANVLTF. DNA of the CDR3: TGCGCCAGCAGCTTCTTAGGGGGCTCTGGGGCCAACGTCCTGACTTTC.

The gene calls are TRBV25-1 and TRBJ2-2, with D perhaps TRBD1 (6 bases). There are 12 residues in the CDR3. V was shortened by 8 bases and J by 3 bases, with 7 bases between the two germline ends. Germline assignment: CDR1 MGHDK and CDR2 SYGVNS. This chain's CDR3 is CASGQYTGELFF. In nucleotides, the CDR3 is TGTGCCAGCGGACAGTACACCGGGGAGCTGTTTTTT.

This clone has a single count. The CDR3 nucleotides are TGTGCCAGCAGCTTAGAACCCGGGGGGGGAGATGAGCAGTTCTTC. The encoded protein is CASSLEPGGGDEQFF. V and J are TRBV11-2 and TRBJ2-1; 8 nucleotides line up with TRBD2. Trimming removed 0 bases from V and 8 bases from J; junction bases left unmatched: 6. Per the germline V gene, CDR1 is SGHAT and CDR2 is FQNNGV. The CDR3 contains 15 residues. Full variable domain (missing parts from reference TRBV11-2 and TRBJ2-1): EAGVAQSPRYKIIEKRQSVAFWCNPISGHATLYWYQQILGQGPKLLIQFQNNGVVDDSQLPKDRFSAERLKGVDSTLKIQPAKLEDSAVYLCASSLEPGGGDEQFFGPGTRLTVL.

This clone was seen only a few times. The chain carries TRBV5-1 and TRBJ2-7; the match to TRBD1 covers 7 bases. The CDR3 contains 14 residues. CDR1 is SGHRS and CDR2 is YFSETQ in the germline V gene. V shed 2 bases and J 6 bases; nucleotides not matched to a gene: 8. For the CDR3, the DNA is TGCGCCAGCAGCTTCGAGGGGGCGAGTCGCGAGCAGTACTTC. Its translation is CASSFEGASREQYF.

This chain uses TRBV7-9 with TRBJ2-1; 9 nucleotides align to TRBD2. The V and J ends lost 6 bases and 9 bases, in that order; junction bases with no gene match: 3. The CDR3 loop spans 12 amino acids. In germline, CDR1 is SEHNR, CDR2 FQNEAQ (reference sequence). Here the CDR3 DNA reads TGTGCCAGCAGACTAGCGGGCGGTGAGCAGTTCTTC. This codes for CASRLAGGEQFF.

The rearrangement joins TRBV29-1 to TRBJ2-3; D possibly corresponds to TRBD2 (6 bases). CDR3 size: 13 residues. V was trimmed by 4 bases and J by 4 bases, leaving 12 bases between them. In germline, CDR1 is SQVTM, CDR2 ANQGSEA. The CDR3 protein is CSVVPGGADTQYF. CDR3 coding DNA: TGCAGCGTTGTACCCGGGGGAGCAGATACGCAGTATTTT.

This clone showed up just a few times. The chain employs TRBV19 and TRBJ1-2, with D tentatively TRBD1 (6 bases). Trimming took off 7 bases at V and 3 bases at J, with 9 bases between the two ends. The germline gives CDR1 LNHDA, CDR2 SQIVND (reference sequence). This CDR3 spans 12 amino acids. CDR3 in DNA: TGTGCCAGTACGGCAGGGGACTATGGCTACACCTTC. Residues: CASTAGDYGYTF.

V gene TRBV7-8 combines with J gene TRBJ2-3, with D possibly being TRBD1 (5 bases). Per the germline V gene, CDR1 is SGHVS and CDR2 is FQNEAQ. CDR3 length: 13 amino acids. Trimming stripped 4 bases from V and 11 bases from J, with 16 bases between. The DNA of the CDR3 is TGTGCCAGCAGCTCCCTCGCCGGACAAAAGCAGTATTTT. Its translation is CASSSLAGQKQYF.

The chain joins TRBV28 to TRBJ1-5; D is undetermined. Germline V gene data show CDR1 as MDHEN and CDR2 as SYDVKM. The CDR3 runs 14 residues. V lost 3 bases to trimming and J lost 8 bases, with 14 bases between them. The CDR3 protein is CASSLPRAPKPQHF. The DNA of the CDR3 is TGTGCCAGCAGTTTGCCGAGGGCCCCTAAGCCCCAGCATTTT.

This sequence joins TRBV5-6 and TRBJ1-4, with 10 bases identical to TRBD1. From germline, CDR1 is SGHDT and CDR2 YYEEEE. Trimming removed 2 bases from V and 6 bases from J; junction bases left unmatched: 1. The CDR3 consists of 14 residues. In nucleotides, the CDR3 is TGTGCCAGCAGCTTCGGGACAGGGGATGAAAAACTGTTTTTT. This codes for CASSFGTGDEKLFF.

This clone was observed a few times. The gene calls are TRBV28 and TRBJ2-7; 7 bases match TRBD1. Trimming removed 6 bases from V and 3 bases from J; junction bases left unmatched: 2. There are 12 residues in the CDR3. The germline V gene encodes CDR1 MDHEN and CDR2 SYDVKM. The CDR3 DNA is TGTGCCAGCAGGGGGGACAGCTACGAGCAGTACTTC. This sequence encodes CASRGDSYEQYF.

The chain links TRBV19 to TRBJ2-1; TRBD2 agrees at 7 bases. V lost 7 bases and J lost 5; bases outside the gene matches: 8. CDR3 length: 14 residues. Germline V gene sequence: CDR1 LNHDA, CDR2 SQIVND (reference sequence). The CDR3 loop reads CASIQTGGNNEQFF. The DNA for the CDR3 is TGTGCCAGTATCCAGACGGGGGGTAACAATGAGCAGTTCTTC.

This chain uses TRBV29-1 with TRBJ2-6; 9 nucleotides match TRBD1. The CDR3 contains 17 residues. V dropped 6 bases and J dropped 0; count of bases not matched to a gene: 9. Germline V gene sequence: CDR1 SQVTM, CDR2 ANQGSEA. The CDR3 nucleotides read TGCAGCGTGGGACAGGGCAACGCTCCCTCTGGGGCCAACGTCCTGACTTTC. This translates into CSVGQGNAPSGANVLTF.

The chain employs TRBV9 and TRBJ2-3; perhaps TRBD2 as D (5 bases). Looked up from germline, CDR1 is SGDLS and CDR2 is YYNGEE. Trimming shortened V by 4 bases and J by 1 base, and 16 bases separated the two germline ends. The CDR3 runs to 16 residues. The CDR3 is CASSPREDRRTDTQYF. In DNA form, the CDR3 reads TGTGCCAGCAGCCCCCGGGAAGACCGACGCACAGATACGCAGTATTTT. Together with reference TRBV9 and TRBJ2-3, the CDR3 gives the full variable domain: DSGVTQTPKHLITATGQRVTLRCSPRSGDLSVYWYQQSLDQGLQFLIQYYNGEERAKGNILERFSAQQFPDLHSELNLSSLELGDSALYFCASSPREDRRTDTQYFGPGTRLTVL.

This chain joins TRBV11-2 and TRBJ1-1; D remains unclear. This CDR3 has 15 amino acids. Germline assignment: CDR1 SGHAT and CDR2 FQNNGV. Trimming left V 5 bases short and J 0 bases short, with 13 bases between. DNA for the CDR3: TGTGCCAGCAGCCCCCTGAGAGGTTTGAACACTGAAGCTTTCTTT. It specifies CASSPLRGLNTEAFF.

The chain carries TRBV2 and TRBJ1-3; a weak D match, TRBD1 (6 bases). The CDR3 is 14 residues long. Germline CDR1 SNHLY, CDR2 FYNNEI. Trimming removed 7 bases at V and 4 bases at J, with 14 bases between. CDR3 residues: CASTGWTVGNTIYF. CDR3 DNA sequence: TGTGCCAGCACAGGTTGGACAGTCGGAAACACCATATATTTT.